These 26 T cell receptor beta chains were sequenced from one sample in a study of OX40 agonist ivuxolimab in advanced cancers. Sequencing used immunoSEQ multiplex PCR; TCRdb keeps in-frame clones, though not all of them. In the table there are fewer than 70,000 clones, approximately 88% of which are singletons. This specimen was CD4+ or CD8+ T cells sorted from blood, taken in a trial of the OX40 agonist ivuxolimab. These receptors were taken from an adult with an advanced solid tumor such as melanoma, head and neck, liver or kidney cancer.

The rearrangement links TRBV30 to TRBJ2-1; D not resolved. The CDR3 is 13 amino acids. With 0 bases removed from V and 10 bases from J, the gap between germline ends came to 13 bases. Germline assignment: CDR1 GTSNPN and CDR2 SVGIG (reference sequence). This CDR3 reads CAWSVQLPQEQFF. Here the CDR3 DNA reads TGTGCCTGGAGTGTACAGTTGCCTCAGGAGCAGTTCTTC.

V is TRBV28 and J is TRBJ2-3, with 8 bases that match TRBD1. V shed 5 bases, J shed 2 bases, and the junction held 9 bases outside the gene matches. The CDR3 loop spans 16 amino acids. From germline, CDR1 is MDHEN and CDR2 SYDVKM. CDR3 sequence (DNA): TGTGCCAGCAGTCATCCCGGGACAGGCCCCACAGATACGCAGTATTTT. This gives the protein CASSHPGTGPTDTQYF.

The chain employs TRBV7-8 and TRBJ2-1, with TRBD2 as a possible D gene (5 bases). This CDR3 spans 13 amino acids. Germline CDR1 reads SGHVS; CDR2 reads FQNEAQ. With 4 bases removed from V and 8 bases from J, the gap between germline ends came to 12 bases. CDR3 sequence: CASSSTRRDEQFF. The CDR3 region has the DNA TGTGCCAGCAGCTCAACCCGGCGGGATGAGCAGTTCTTC.

This chain joins TRBV7-6 and TRBJ2-1, with 11 bases identical to TRBD2. This CDR3 is built from 17 residues. J lost 0 bases, V lost 0 bases, and 1 base had no gene match. The germline gives CDR1 SGHVS, CDR2 FNYEAQ. In DNA form, the CDR3 reads TGTGCCAGCAGCTTAGCGACTAGCGGGAACTCCTACAATGAGCAGTTCTTC. It yields the protein CASSLATSGNSYNEQFF.

This chain connects TRBV19 to TRBJ2-3, with D possibly being TRBD2 (6 bases). Germline assignment: CDR1 LNHDA and CDR2 SQIVND (reference sequence). The V end lost 4 bases, the J end lost 4 bases, and 9 bases lay between the germline ends. The CDR3 contains 13 residues. CDR3 sequence reads: CASSRGLSDTQYF. CDR3 bases: TGTGCCAGTAGTAGGGGACTCTCAGATACGCAGTATTTT.

The chain carries TRBV6-5 and TRBJ2-7; D uncertain. The germline V gene has CDR1 MNHEY and CDR2 SVGAGI. The CDR3 extends over 13 amino acids. V gave up 6 bases and J gave up 9 bases, with 18 bases separating them. CDR3 coding DNA: TGTGCCAGCAGGCCTCGCGGCTTTGGTGGGCAGTACTTC. Translated: CASRPRGFGGQYF.

The chain is built from TRBV27 and TRBJ2-7; D could derive from TRBD1 or TRBD2 (5 bases each). Trimming stripped 2 bases from V and 1 base from J, with 12 bases between. The CDR3 sequence is 15 residues long. Per the germline V gene, CDR1 is MNHEY and CDR2 is SMNVEV (reference sequence). The CDR3 coding sequence is TGTGCCAGCAGTTTAGTCGGGGCCCCGTCCTACGAGCAGTACTTC. As protein: CASSLVGAPSYEQYF.

This sequence joins TRBV11-3 and TRBJ2-5; the match to TRBD2 covers 9 bases. CDR1 is SGHNT, CDR2 YENEEA, per germline. This CDR3 has 14 amino acids. J was trimmed by 5 bases and V by 5 bases; bases with no gene match: 6. This chain's CDR3 is CASSVAGGGETQYF. Here the CDR3 DNA reads TGTGCCAGCAGCGTGGCGGGAGGGGGTGAGACCCAGTACTTC.

This chain joins TRBV19 and TRBJ2-4; TRBD1 agrees at 9 bases. From germline, CDR1 is LNHDA and CDR2 SQIVND (reference sequence). The CDR3 covers 13 residues. J gave up 6 bases and V 6 bases, and 3 bases lay outside the gene matches. CDR3 DNA sequence: TGTGCCAGTAGGCCGACAGGGGGAAACATTCAGTACTTC. Translated: CASRPTGGNIQYF. The full variable domain, its missing parts supplied by reference TRBV19 and TRBJ2-4, is DGGITQSPKYLFRKEGQNVTLSCEQNLNHDAMYWYRQDPGQGLRLIYYSQIVNDFQKGDIAEGYSVSREKKESFPLTVTSAQKNPTAFYLCASRPTGGNIQYFGAGTRLSVL.

The CDR3: CASSGDRGFYGYTF. CDR3 coding DNA: TGTGCCAGCAGTGGCGACAGGGGATTCTATGGCTACACCTTC. The chain joins TRBV6-1 to TRBJ1-2; 8 bases map to TRBD1. J lost 4 bases, V lost 4 bases, and 5 bases had no gene match. The CDR3 is 14 residues long. The germline V gene encodes CDR1 MNHNS and CDR2 SASEGT.

This clone was detected only once. The rearrangement joins TRBV18 to TRBJ2-1; 7 nucleotides agree with TRBD2. This CDR3 comprises 16 residues. J gave up 7 bases and V 4 bases, and 13 bases lay outside the gene matches. The germline V gene encodes CDR1 KGHSH and CDR2 LQKENI. CDR3 bases: TGTGCCAGCTCACAAGTCGGCGGGAGTACTTGGAATGAGCAGTTCTTC. Translation: CASSQVGGSTWNEQFF.

The chain employs TRBV27 and TRBJ1-1; perhaps TRBD1 as D (6 bases). V was trimmed by 6 bases and J by 3 bases, leaving 14 bases between them. Germline CDR1 MNHEY, CDR2 SMNVEV (reference sequence). This CDR3 has 14 amino acids. The DNA of the CDR3 is TGTGCCAGCAGCCTACAGGGCCAGGACACTGAAGCTTTCTTT. This codes for CASSLQGQDTEAFF.

The chain has TRBV5-1 and TRBJ1-1, with TRBD1 matching over 9 bases. V lost 4 bases and J lost 6; bases outside the gene matches: 7. The germline CDR1 and CDR2 sequences are SGHRS and YFSETQ. This CDR3 comprises 14 residues. DNA of the CDR3: TGCGCCAGCAGCGTGGATACAGGGGGCTCTGAAGCTTTCTTT. Translated: CASSVDTGGSEAFF. Supplemented by reference TRBV5-1 and TRBJ1-1, the full variable domain reads KAGVTQTPRYLIKTRGQQVTLSCSPISGHRSVSWYQQTPGQGLQFLFEYFSETQRNKGNFPGRFSGRQFSNSRSEMNVSTLELGDSALYLCASSVDTGGSEAFFGQGTRLTVV.

This rearrangement joins TRBV27 to TRBJ2-1; D not resolved. The germline V and J ends were trimmed by 3 bases and 7 bases, with 4 bases remaining between them. This CDR3 spans 11 amino acids. Germline CDR1 MNHEY, CDR2 SMNVEV (reference sequence). The CDR3 region is CASSLKNEQFF. CDR3 nucleotides: TGTGCCAGCAGTTTGAAGAATGAGCAGTTCTTC.

The CDR3 nucleotides are TGCGCCAGCAGCAGGGACCTTTACGAGCAGTACTTC. It encodes CASSRDLYEQYF. The chain recombines TRBV5-1 with TRBJ2-7; the D gene could be TRBD1 or TRBD2 (5 bases each). This CDR3 comprises 12 residues. Germline loops: CDR1 SGHRS, CDR2 YFSETQ. The V end was cut by 4 bases, the J end by 4 bases, with 9 bases between.

The CDR3 DNA is TGCGCCAGCAGTGAAAAAGTGAACACTGAAGCTTTCTTT. Its protein is CASSEKVNTEAFF. The chain is built from TRBV10-2 and TRBJ1-1; no firm D call. The CDR3 spans 13 residues. Germline CDR1 reads WSHSY; CDR2 reads SAAADI. The V end lost 3 bases, the J end lost 0 bases, and 5 bases lay between the germline ends.

This clone was observed a single time. The J gene is TRBJ2-7, the V gene TRBV30, with unresolved D. V dropped 1 base and J dropped 3 bases, with 16 bases sitting between them. Germline V gene data show CDR1 as GTSNPN and CDR2 as SVGIG (reference sequence). The CDR3 covers 15 residues. CDR3 protein: CAWSGNQFSLYEQYF. The CDR3 region has the DNA TGTGCCTGGAGTGGGAACCAATTCTCTCTCTACGAGCAGTACTTC. Variable domain in full (rest from reference TRBV30 and TRBJ2-7): SQTIHQWPATLVQPVGSPLSLECTVEGTSNPNLYWYRQAAGRGLQLLFYSVGIGQISSEVPQNLSASRPQDRQFILSSKKLLLSDSGFYLCAWSGNQFSLYEQYFGPGTRLTVT.

The rearrangement uses TRBV19 and TRBJ1-2; TRBD1 is a possible D gene (6 bases). The germline CDR1 and CDR2 sequences are LNHDA and SQIVND (reference sequence). Deletions cut 10 bases from V and 0 bases from J, with 15 bases between. The CDR3 consists of 14 residues. The CDR3 nucleotides are TGTGCCACCACGGCAGGGGCAGCTAACTATGGCTACACCTTC. Amino acids: CATTAGAANYGYTF.

The V gene is TRBV30, the J gene TRBJ2-7; TRBD2 matches 8 bases. CDR1 and CDR2 (germline): GTSNPN, SVGIG (reference sequence). V trimming: 4 bases; J trimming: 10 bases; junction bases outside the gene matches: 6. The CDR3 is 11 amino acids. The CDR3 sequence is CAWTSGPSQYF. The DNA of the CDR3 is TGTGCCTGGACTAGCGGGCCTAGCCAGTACTTC.

The chain has TRBV10-2 and TRBJ1-1, with D perhaps matching TRBD1 (5 bases). Germline CDR1 is WSHSY and CDR2 is SAAADI. The length of the CDR3 is 15 residues. The ends were cut back, 2 bases at V and 11 bases at J, with 21 bases in the middle. The CDR3 is CASSEGAVRDRDAFF. Here the CDR3 DNA reads TGCGCCAGCAGTGAGGGGGCCGTTCGTGACCGGGATGCTTTCTTT.

CDR3: CASSRAGGAETQYF. The CDR3 DNA sequence: TGCGCCAGCAGCCGAGCGGGAGGCGCGGAGACCCAGTACTTC. The chain couples TRBV4-1 to TRBJ2-5; 9 bases fit TRBD2. The CDR3 length is 14 residues. The V gene end was trimmed by 4 bases and the J gene end by 5 bases; junction bases not matched to a gene: 5. CDR1 is MGHRA and CDR2 is YSYEKL in the germline V gene.

The V and J genes are TRBV14 and TRBJ2-2; D gene unclear. CDR1 and CDR2 (germline): SGHDN, FVKESK. This CDR3 contains 16 residues. V lost 2 bases to trimming and J lost 5 bases, with 15 bases between them. The CDR3, as DNA: TGTGCCAGCAGCCAACGAGTTCCCAGAGGAACCGGGGAGCTGTTTTTT. This encodes CASSQRVPRGTGELFF.

This chain joins TRBV2 and TRBJ2-3; the D gene is possibly TRBD2 (5 bases). Germline V gene data show CDR1 as SNHLY and CDR2 as FYNNEI. CDR3 length: 17 residues. Between the trimmed V and J ends, which lost 0 bases and 4 bases, there was a span of 17 bases. The DNA of the CDR3 is TGTGCCAGCAGTGAAGCCGCGACTATGAGGGCCCCAGATACGCAGTATTTT. It is translated as CASSEAATMRAPDTQYF.

This clone has only one observation. The V call is TRBV2, the J call TRBJ2-5, with 10 bases fitting TRBD2. V lost 8 bases to trimming and J lost 4 bases; unmatched junction nucleotides: 1. Germline V gene sequence: CDR1 SNHLY, CDR2 FYNNEI. The CDR3 runs to 12 residues. The CDR3 nucleotides read TGTGCCAGCCGACTAGCGGGAGAGACCCAGTACTTC. Its protein is CASRLAGETQYF. The variable domain in full, with the rest retrieved from reference TRBV2 and TRBJ2-5, is EPEVTQTPSHQVTQMGQEVILRCVPISNHLYFYWYRQILGQKVEFLVSFYNNEISEKSEIFDDQFSVERPDGSNFTLKIRSTKLEDSAMYFCASRLAGETQYFGPGTRLLVL.

The V call is TRBV5-1, the J call TRBJ2-3, with D hard to call. V gave up 0 bases and J gave up 6 bases, with 17 bases separating them. Germline V gives CDR1 SGHRS, CDR2 YFSETQ. This CDR3 has 16 amino acids. The CDR3 here is CASSLGSELTQDTQYF. The CDR3 nucleotides read TGCGCCAGCAGCTTGGGGTCAGAACTAACCCAGGATACGCAGTATTTT.

Turning to this clone: This CDR3 is also generated by other DNA sequences in the sample. This chain links TRBV5-1 with TRBJ1-5, with TRBD1 as a possible D gene (5 bases). Looked up from germline, CDR1 is SGHRS and CDR2 is YFSETQ. The ends were cut back, 4 bases at V and 0 bases at J, with 11 bases in the middle. This CDR3 comprises 15 residues. The CDR3 nucleotides are TGCGCCAGCAGCCTTGACAGCTATAGCAATCAGCCCCAGCATTTT. This translates into CASSLDSYSNQPQHF.